This T cell receptor beta chain was recorded in a study of blood T cell repertoires in COVID-19. Study in general: The United States, Italy and Spain supplied acute and convalescent COVID-19 samples. T cells, B-cell-depleted T cells, or PBMCs supplied cDNA or gDNA.

This clone was observed at least ten times. Per the original data handling: Reference gene primer amplification in the assay estimated nucleated cell counts. Assay: immunoSEQ multiplex PCR; the TCRdb copy retains only in-frame clones and omits some. The V and J calls and clone size come from that table; D and trimming were worked out from the DNA. This sample has some 120,000 clones, with approximately 88% found just once. This CDR3 is built from 14 residues. Germline CDR1 is SNHLY and CDR2 is FYNNEI. V shed 7 bases, J shed 3 bases, and the junction held 8 bases outside the gene matches. The gene calls are TRBV2 and TRBJ2-7; TRBD1 agrees at 8 bases. Sample: peripheral blood. This clonotype was sampled from a woman younger than 45 who had recovered from COVID-19. CDR3 region: CASNRAGGNYEQYF. CDR3 in DNA: TGTGCCAGCAACCGGGCAGGGGGCAACTACGAGCAGTACTTC.